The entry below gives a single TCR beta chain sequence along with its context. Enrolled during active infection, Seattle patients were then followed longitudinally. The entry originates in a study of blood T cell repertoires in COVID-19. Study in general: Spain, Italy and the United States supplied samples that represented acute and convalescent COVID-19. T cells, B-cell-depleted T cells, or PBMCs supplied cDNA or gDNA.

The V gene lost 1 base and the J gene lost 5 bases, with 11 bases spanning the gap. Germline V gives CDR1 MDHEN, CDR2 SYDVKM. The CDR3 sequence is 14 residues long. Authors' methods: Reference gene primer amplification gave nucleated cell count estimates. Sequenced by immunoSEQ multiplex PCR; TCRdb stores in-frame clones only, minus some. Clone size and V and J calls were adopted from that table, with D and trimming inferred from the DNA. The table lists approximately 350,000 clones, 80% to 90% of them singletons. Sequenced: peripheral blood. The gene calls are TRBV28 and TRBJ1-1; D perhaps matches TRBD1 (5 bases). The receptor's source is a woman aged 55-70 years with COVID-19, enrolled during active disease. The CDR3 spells CASSLLQGMTEAFF. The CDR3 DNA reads TGTGCCAGCAGTTTATTGCAGGGAATGACTGAAGCTTTCTTT.